Sequencing of this T cell receptor (beta chain) was carried out in a study of blood T cells in healthy people across ages. Germline V gene data show CDR1 as SGHDT and CDR2 as YYEEEE. CDR3 length: 16 amino acids. The trim removed 4 bases at V and 2 bases at J, leaving 7 bases unmatched. A second PCR of about 6 to 12 cycles used a sample-barcoded 5' primer and a J-beta primer mix. TCRdb redid the calling of the 5' RACE reads with MiXCR, one entry per CDR3 protein. Of some 1.5 million distinct CDR3 sequences listed, 28% were seen once; the top ten hold 7% to 9%. The sequence was collected from a woman in her twenties or thirties in good health. The V and J genes are TRBV5-6 and TRBJ2-7; 12 nucleotides match TRBD1. The sample comprised blood. The CDR3 here is CASSPGQGASPYEQYF. Here the CDR3 DNA reads TGTGCCAGCAGCCCGGGACAGGGGGCCTCTCCCTACGAGCAGTACTTC.